The entry that follows covers one T cell receptor beta chain sequence. Its antigen is undetermined. In germline, CDR1 is KGHDR, CDR2 SFDVKD. The CDR3 spans 15 residues. TCRdb reprocessed the 5' RACE reads, keeping one entry per CDR3 protein, no DNA. The sample has roughly 170,000 distinct CDR3 sequences, and its top ten clones hold approximately 18%. These data come from a study of T cells expressing NK-cell markers. At the level of the study: Beta-chain profiling covered CD3+CD56+NKG2C+, CD3+CD56+NKG2C- and CD3+CD56-NKG2C+ sorted subsets. HCMV serostatus: seven of eight sequenced donors positive, one negative.

Broader study findings: Researchers report these clonotypes also headed the CD3+CD56-NKG2C+ fraction in a handful of donors.

This clonotype was sampled from a woman between 18 and 70 years old in good health. The sequencing sample was made of blood T cells: a sorted CD56 or NKG2C T cell subset, CD4+ or CD8+ T cells, or bulk PBMC T cells (not recorded which). The chain combines TRBV24-1 with TRBJ1-4; TCRdb gives TRBD1 as the D gene, but with no DNA this cannot be confirmed. The CDR3 loop is CATSDPRQGGEKLFF.